The T cell receptor beta chain under discussion was sequenced for a study of CD8 T cells in Susac syndrome. RNA in amounts of about 0.5 to 1 ug was reverse transcribed with random hexamers. Using its own MiXCR run on the immunoSEQ multiplex PCR reads, TCRdb lists one record per CDR3 protein. The table lists 150,000 to 200,000 distinct CDR3 sequences, 85% to 95% of them singletons. Only one count was recorded for this clonotype. The sequence was obtained from a human donor with multiple sclerosis. Sample: CD4+ T cells from PBMCs.

CDR3 residues: CAWRPGGIYGYTF. The DNA of the CDR3 is TGTGCCTGGAGGCCCGGGGGCATCTATGGCTACACCTTC. The chain is built from TRBV30 and TRBJ1-2; tentative D call: TRBD1 (6 bases). V lost 3 bases, J lost 4 bases, and 12 bases lay in between. The CDR3 runs 13 residues. Germline CDR1 reads GTSNPN; CDR2 reads SVGIG (reference sequence). The variable domain in full, completed from reference TRBV30 and TRBJ1-2, reads SQTIHQWPATLVQPVGSPLSLECTVEGTSNPNLYWYRQAAGRGLQLLFYSVGIGQISSEVPQNLSASRPQDRQFILSSKKLLLSDSGFYLCAWRPGGIYGYTFGSGTRLTVV.